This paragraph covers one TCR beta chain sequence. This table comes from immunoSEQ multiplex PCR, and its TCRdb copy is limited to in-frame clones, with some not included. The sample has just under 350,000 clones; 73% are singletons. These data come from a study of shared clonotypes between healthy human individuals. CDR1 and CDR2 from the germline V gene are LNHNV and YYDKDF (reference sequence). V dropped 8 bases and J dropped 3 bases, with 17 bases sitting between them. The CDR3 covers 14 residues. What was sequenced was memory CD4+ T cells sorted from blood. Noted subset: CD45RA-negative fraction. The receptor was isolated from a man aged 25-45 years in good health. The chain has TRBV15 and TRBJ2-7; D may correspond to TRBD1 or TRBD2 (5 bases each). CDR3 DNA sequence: TGTGCCACCTCGCCGGGGACCCTGCTCTACGAGCAGTACTTC. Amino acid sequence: CATSPGTLLYEQYF.